This T cell receptor (beta chain) was sequenced for a study of healthy donors' naive CD4 and CD8 T cells. Study summary: All functional IMGT TCR alpha variants were covered by new primers.

A linear amplification protocol produced the TCR libraries from about 510 ng of total RNA. Each CDR3 protein is one row after TCRdb ran MiXCR on the reads. Here the sample spans 150,000 to 200,000 distinct CDR3 sequences, over 60% being singletons. V was pared by 6 bases and J by 4 bases, with 17 bases between. CDR3 length: 14 amino acids. Germline V lookup: CDR1 SQVTM, CDR2 ANQGSEA. The specimen sequenced was naive CD4+ and CD8+ T cells sorted from blood, pooled from several donors. The chain couples TRBV29-1 to TRBJ2-3, with D perhaps TRBD1 or TRBD2 (5 bases each). This sequence originates from a pool of human donors in good health; the sample pools cells from several healthy donors. This chain's CDR3 is CSVTGQGRPDTQYF. Here the CDR3 DNA reads TGCAGCGTGACGGGGCAGGGAAGGCCAGATACGCAGTATTTT.